This T cell receptor beta chain derives from a study of OX40 agonist ivuxolimab in advanced cancers. For context, the study as a whole: The costimulatory receptor OX40 (CD134) was targeted by ivuxolimab, a fully human IgG2 agonistic monoclonal antibody. Intravenous ivuxolimab was administered to patients every 2 weeks at six dose levels: 0.01, 0.1, 0.3, 1.5, 3 and 10 mg/kg. Among the 52 dose-escalation patients, some 20 had hepatocellular carcinoma, approximately 15 melanoma, 9 renal cell carcinoma and 9 head and neck cancer. A male proportion of approximately 83% and a mean age of approximately 55 years, ranging from roughly 23 to 80, were recorded for the dose-escalation cohort. Prior anti-PD-1, anti-PD-L1 or anti-CTLA-4 therapy was permitted, and checkpoint inhibitors had been received by about 44% of dose-escalation patients. Partial responses were achieved by three dose-escalation patients, of whom one had hepatocellular carcinoma and two had cutaneous melanoma. The point of sequencing TCRbeta in the periphery was to test whether ivuxolimab changed TCR sequence diversity and drove clonal T-cell expansion. The monotherapy dose-escalation portion (N ≈ 52 patients) of the phase I ivuxolimab trial is reported in the paper.

About this clone: Its binding antigen is unknown. The input lacks base qualities; no much larger clone sits a single base away.

The cysteine opens and the phenylalanine closes a CDR3 of 17 amino acids. Kept here is only the CDR3 DNA, which spans 51 bases and is read in frame from base 1. CDR1 and CDR2 were assigned from the germline V gene as MGHRA and YSYEKL. The V and J ends are trimmed by 2 bases and 8 bases, leaving 22 bases between them. Genomic DNA was extracted from sorted cells for sequencing of the TCRbeta CDR3 region. The immunoSEQ Assay was used to sequence the TCRbeta CDR3 regions. This is the immuneACCESS table as TCRdb keeps it, with only in-frame sequences that have V and J called. A part of the clones is gone; compared with another copy, unresolved V genes explain less than half, and the rest is unexplained. This sample has approximately 120,000 clones in its table, and about 90% of those were observed once. The ten top clones hold 0.7% to 0.85% of the sample. Paper-wide results and their limitations: Partial responders in the 0.1-3.0 mg/kg groups had among the lowest normalized peripheral clonal expansion, especially among CD8+ T cells. Low levels of normalized T-cell clonal expansion were also seen in some patients who did not respond. Which antigens the clonally expanded peripheral T cells were specific for was not determined. On average, CD8+ T cells showed more expanded clones than CD4+ T cells after ivuxolimab. Clonal expansion of both CD4+ and CD8+ blood T cells was observed from baseline to week 6 at doses 0.1 to 3.0 mg/kg.

The trial excluded patients who had a history of autoimmune disease or were on systemic immunosuppression. Peripheral blood for TCR sequencing was collected from all dose cohorts at baseline, on cycle 4 day 1, and on cycle 7 day 1. Samples were obtained from an open-label, multicenter, first-in-human phase I dose-escalation trial of ivuxolimab. The trial enrolled adults with locally advanced or metastatic head and neck squamous cell, hepatocellular, melanoma or renal cell carcinoma. Before TCR sequencing, CD4+ T cells and CD8+ T cells from peripheral blood were sorted into separate populations. The starting material was CD4+ or CD8+ T cells sorted from blood, obtained in a trial of the OX40 agonist ivuxolimab. This receptor was obtained from an adult with an advanced solid tumor such as melanoma, head and neck, liver or kidney cancer. The chain is made from TRBV4-1 and TRBJ2-1; no D gene call is confident. DNA sequence: TGCGCCAGCAGCCAAACCTCCCTGGCGGAGCCGTTCGATGAGCAGTTCTTC. It encodes CASSQTSLAEPFDEQFF.